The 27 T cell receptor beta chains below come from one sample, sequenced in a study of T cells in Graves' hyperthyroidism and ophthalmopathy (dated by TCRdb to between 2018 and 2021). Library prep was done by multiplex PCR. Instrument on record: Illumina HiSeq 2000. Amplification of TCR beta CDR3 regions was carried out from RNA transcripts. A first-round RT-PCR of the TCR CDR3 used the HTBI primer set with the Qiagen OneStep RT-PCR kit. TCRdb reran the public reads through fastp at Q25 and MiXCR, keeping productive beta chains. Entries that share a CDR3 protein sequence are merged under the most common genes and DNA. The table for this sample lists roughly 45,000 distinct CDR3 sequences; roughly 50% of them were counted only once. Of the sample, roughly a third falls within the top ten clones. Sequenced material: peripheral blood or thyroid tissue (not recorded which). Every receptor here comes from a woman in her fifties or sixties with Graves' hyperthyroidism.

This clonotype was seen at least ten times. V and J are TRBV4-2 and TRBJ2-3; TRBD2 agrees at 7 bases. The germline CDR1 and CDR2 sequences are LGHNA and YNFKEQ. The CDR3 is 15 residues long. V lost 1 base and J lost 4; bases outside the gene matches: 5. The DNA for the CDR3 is TGTGCCAGCAGCCAAGGGGGCGGGAGCCCAGATACGCAGTATTTT. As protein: CASSQGGGSPDTQYF.

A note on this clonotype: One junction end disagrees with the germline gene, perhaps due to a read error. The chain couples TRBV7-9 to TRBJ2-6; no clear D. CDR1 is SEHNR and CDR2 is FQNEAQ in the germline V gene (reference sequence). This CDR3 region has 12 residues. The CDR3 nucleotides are TGTGCCAGCAGCCGCAAAGGGAACACTGAAGCTTTC. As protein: CASSRKGNTEAF.

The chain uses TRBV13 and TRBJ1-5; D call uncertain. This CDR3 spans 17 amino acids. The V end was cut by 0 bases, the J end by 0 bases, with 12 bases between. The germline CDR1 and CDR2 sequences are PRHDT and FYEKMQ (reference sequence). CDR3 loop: CASSLGRGRYSNQPQHF. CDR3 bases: TGTGCCAGCAGCTTAGGCCGTGGAAGATATAGCAATCAGCCCCAGCATTTT.

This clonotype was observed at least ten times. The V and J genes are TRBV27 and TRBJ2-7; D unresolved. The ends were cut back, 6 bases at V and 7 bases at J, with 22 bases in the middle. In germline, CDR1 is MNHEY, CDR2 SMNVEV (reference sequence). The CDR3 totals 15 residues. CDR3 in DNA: TGTGCCAGCAGCCTCACCCCGGATCTTTGGCGGGAGCAGTACTTC. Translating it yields CASSLTPDLWREQYF.

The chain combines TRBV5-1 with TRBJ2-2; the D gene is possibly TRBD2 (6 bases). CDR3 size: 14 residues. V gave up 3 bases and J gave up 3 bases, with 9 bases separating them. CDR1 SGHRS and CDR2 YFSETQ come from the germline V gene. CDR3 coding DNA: TGCGCCAGCAGCTCGGGACTCTACACCGGGGAGCTGTTTTTT. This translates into CASSSGLYTGELFF. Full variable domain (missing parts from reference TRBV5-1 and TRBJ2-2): KAGVTQTPRYLIKTRGQQVTLSCSPISGHRSVSWYQQTPGQGLQFLFEYFSETQRNKGNFPGRFSGRQFSNSRSEMNVSTLELGDSALYLCASSSGLYTGELFFGEGSRLTVL.

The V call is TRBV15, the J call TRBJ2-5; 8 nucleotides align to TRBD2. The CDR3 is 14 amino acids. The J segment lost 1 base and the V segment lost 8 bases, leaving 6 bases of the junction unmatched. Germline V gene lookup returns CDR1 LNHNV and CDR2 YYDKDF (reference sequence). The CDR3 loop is CATATSDPQETQYF. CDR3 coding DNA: TGTGCCACCGCGACTAGCGACCCCCAAGAGACCCAGTACTTC. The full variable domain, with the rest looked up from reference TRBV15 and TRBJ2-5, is DAMVIQNPRYQVTQFGKPVTLSCSQTLNHNVMYWYQQKSSQAPKLLFHYYDKDFNNEADTPDNFQSRRPNTSFCFLDIRSPGLGDTAMYLCATATSDPQETQYFGPGTRLLVL.

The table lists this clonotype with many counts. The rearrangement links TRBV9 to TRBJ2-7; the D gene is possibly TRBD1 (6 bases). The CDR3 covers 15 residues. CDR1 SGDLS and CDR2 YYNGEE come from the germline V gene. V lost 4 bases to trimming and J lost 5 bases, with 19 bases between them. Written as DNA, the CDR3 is TGTGCCAGCAGCATCTGGGACACGACCCTAAACGAGCAGTACTTC. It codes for CASSIWDTTLNEQYF.

The CDR3 here is CSVWTGGFREQYF. In DNA, the CDR3 is TGCAGCGTCTGGACAGGGGGCTTTAGGGAGCAGTACTTC. The chain is built from TRBV29-1 and TRBJ2-7; 11 positions agree with TRBD1. The CDR3 loop spans 13 amino acids. Unmatched junction bases numbered 8, after V lost 6 bases and J lost 7 bases. CDR1 is SQVTM, CDR2 ANQGSEA, per germline.

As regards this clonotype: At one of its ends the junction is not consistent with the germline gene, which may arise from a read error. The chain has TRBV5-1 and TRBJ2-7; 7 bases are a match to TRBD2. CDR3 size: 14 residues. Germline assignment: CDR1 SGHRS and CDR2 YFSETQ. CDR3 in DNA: TGCGCCAGCAGCTTGACCGGGACTACCTACGGGCAGTACTTC. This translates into CASSLTGTTYGQYF. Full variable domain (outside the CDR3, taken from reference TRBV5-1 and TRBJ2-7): KAGVTQTPRYLIKTRGQQVTLSCSPISGHRSVSWYQQTPGQGLQFLFEYFSETQRNKGNFPGRFSGRQFSNSRSEMNVSTLELGDSALYLCASSLTGTTYGQYFGPGTRLTVT.

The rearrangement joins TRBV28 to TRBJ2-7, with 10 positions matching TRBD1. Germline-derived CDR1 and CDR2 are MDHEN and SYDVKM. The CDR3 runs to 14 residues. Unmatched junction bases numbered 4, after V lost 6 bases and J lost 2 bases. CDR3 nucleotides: TGTGCCAGCAGCGGACAGGGGGAGACCTACGAGCAGTACTTC. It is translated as CASSGQGETYEQYF.

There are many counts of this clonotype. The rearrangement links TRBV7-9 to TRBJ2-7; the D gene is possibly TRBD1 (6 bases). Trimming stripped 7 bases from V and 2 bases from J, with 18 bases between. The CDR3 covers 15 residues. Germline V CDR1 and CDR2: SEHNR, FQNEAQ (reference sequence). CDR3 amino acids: CASTATGGEPYEQYF. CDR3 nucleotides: TGTGCCAGCACCGCGACAGGAGGTGAACCCTACGAGCAGTACTTC.

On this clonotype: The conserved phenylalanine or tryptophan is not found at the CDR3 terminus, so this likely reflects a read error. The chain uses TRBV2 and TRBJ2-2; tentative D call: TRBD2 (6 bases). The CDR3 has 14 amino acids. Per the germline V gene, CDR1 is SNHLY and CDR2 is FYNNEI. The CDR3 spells CVSTSMSNTGELFY. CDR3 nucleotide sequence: TGTGTCAGCACTAGCATGTCGAACACCGGGGAGCTGTTTTAT.

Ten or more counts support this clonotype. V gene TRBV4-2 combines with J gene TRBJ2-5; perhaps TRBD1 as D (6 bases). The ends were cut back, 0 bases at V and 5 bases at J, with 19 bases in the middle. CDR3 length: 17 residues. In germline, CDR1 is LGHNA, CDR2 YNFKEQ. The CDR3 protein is CASSQDGVGDITETQYF. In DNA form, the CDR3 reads TGTGCCAGCAGCCAAGATGGGGTGGGGGACATTACGGAGACCCAGTACTTC.

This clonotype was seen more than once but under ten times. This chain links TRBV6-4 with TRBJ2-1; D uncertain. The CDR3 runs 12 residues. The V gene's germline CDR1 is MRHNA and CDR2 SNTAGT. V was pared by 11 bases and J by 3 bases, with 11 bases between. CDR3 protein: CAGPGHYNEQFF. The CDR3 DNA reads TGTGCCGGCCCGGGTCACTACAATGAGCAGTTCTTC.

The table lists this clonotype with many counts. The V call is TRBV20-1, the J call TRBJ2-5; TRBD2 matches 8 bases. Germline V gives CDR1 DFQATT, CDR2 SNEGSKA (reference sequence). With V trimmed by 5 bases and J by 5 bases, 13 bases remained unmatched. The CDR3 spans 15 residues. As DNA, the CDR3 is TGCAGTGCTTCCCGAGCGGGAGATGTACGGGAGACCCAGTACTTC. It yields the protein CSASRAGDVRETQYF.

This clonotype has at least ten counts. The CDR3 reads CASSERITEAFF. DNA for the CDR3: TGTGCCAGCAGCGAGAGAATCACTGAAGCTTTCTTT. The rearrangement joins TRBV5-6 to TRBJ1-1; D remains unclear. Trimming shortened V by 4 bases and J by 4 bases, and 8 bases separated the two germline ends. The CDR3 loop spans 12 amino acids. Looked up from germline, CDR1 is SGHDT and CDR2 is YYEEEE.

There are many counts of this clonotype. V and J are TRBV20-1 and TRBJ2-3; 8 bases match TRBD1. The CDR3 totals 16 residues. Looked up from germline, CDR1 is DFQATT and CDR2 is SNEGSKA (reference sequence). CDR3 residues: CRLGQELSTSTDTQYF. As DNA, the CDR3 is TGCAGGCTGGGACAGGAATTGTCCACGTCCACAGATACGCAGTATTTT.

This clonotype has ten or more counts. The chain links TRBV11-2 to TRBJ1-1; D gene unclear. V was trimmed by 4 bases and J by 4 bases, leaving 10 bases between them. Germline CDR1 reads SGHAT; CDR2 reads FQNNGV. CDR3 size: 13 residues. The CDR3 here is CASSSYGVTEAFF. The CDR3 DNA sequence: TGTGCCAGCAGCTCTTACGGTGTCACTGAAGCTTTCTTT.

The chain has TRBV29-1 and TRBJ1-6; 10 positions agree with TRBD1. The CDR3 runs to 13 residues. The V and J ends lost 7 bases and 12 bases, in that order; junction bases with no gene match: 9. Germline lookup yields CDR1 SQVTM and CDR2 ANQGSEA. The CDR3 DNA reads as TGCAGCGCCGGGACAGGGGCTGGAGGACCCCTCCACTTT. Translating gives CSAGTGAGGPLHF.

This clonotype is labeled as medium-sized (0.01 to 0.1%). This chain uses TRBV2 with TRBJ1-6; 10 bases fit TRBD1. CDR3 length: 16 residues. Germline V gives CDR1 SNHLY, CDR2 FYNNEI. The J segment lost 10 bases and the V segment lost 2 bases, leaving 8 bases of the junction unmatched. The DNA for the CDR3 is TGTGCCAGCAGTGAATGGGGACAGGGGTTAGGATCACCCCTCCACTTT. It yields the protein CASSEWGQGLGSPLHF. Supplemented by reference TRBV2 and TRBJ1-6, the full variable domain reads EPEVTQTPSHQVTQMGQEVILRCVPISNHLYFYWYRQILGQKVEFLVSFYNNEISEKSEIFDDQFSVERPDGSNFTLKIRSTKLEDSAMYFCASSEWGQGLGSPLHFGNGTRLTVT.

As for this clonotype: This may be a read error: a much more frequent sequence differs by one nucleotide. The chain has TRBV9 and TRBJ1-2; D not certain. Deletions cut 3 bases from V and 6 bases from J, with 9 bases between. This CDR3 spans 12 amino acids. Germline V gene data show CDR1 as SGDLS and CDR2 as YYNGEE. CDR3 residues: CASSGEGNGYTF. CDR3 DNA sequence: TGTGCCAGCAGCGGCGAGGGAAATGGCTACACCTTC.

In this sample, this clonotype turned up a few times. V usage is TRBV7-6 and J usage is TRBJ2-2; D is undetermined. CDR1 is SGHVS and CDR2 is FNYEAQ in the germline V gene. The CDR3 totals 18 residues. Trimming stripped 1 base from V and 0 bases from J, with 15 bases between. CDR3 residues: CASSLVLPGPTNTGELFF. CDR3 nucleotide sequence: TGTGCCAGCAGCTTAGTACTTCCGGGTCCCACGAACACCGGGGAGCTGTTTTTT.

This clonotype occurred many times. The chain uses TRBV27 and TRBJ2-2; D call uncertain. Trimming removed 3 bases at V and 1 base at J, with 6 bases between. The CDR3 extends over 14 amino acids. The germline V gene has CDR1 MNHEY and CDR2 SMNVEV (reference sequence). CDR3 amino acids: CASSFEVNTGELFF. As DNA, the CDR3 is TGTGCCAGCAGTTTCGAGGTGAACACCGGGGAGCTGTTTTTT.

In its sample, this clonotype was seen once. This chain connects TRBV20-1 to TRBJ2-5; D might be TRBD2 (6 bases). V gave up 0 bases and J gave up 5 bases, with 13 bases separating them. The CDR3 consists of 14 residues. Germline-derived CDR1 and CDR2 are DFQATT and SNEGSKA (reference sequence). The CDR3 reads CSARDWRAKETQYF. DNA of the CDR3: TGCAGTGCTAGAGACTGGAGGGCCAAGGAGACCCAGTACTTC.

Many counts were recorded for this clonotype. The CDR3 loop reads CASSYERGRAETQYF. The CDR3, as DNA: TGTGCCAGCAGTTACGAACGCGGGAGGGCTGAGACCCAGTACTTC. The J gene is TRBJ2-5, the V gene TRBV6-6, with 9 bases aligning to TRBD2. Germline assignment: CDR1 MNHNY and CDR2 SVGAGI (reference sequence). The CDR3 length is 15 residues. After removal of 2 bases from V and 5 bases from J, the junction contained 6 bases not matched to a gene.

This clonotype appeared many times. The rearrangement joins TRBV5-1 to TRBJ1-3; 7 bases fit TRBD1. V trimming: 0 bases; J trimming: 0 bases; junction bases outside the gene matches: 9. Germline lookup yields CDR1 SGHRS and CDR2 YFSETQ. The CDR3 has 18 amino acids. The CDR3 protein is CASSLGGTDTLSGNTIYF. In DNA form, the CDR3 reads TGCGCCAGCAGCTTGGGAGGGACAGACACTCTCTCTGGAAACACCATATATTTT.

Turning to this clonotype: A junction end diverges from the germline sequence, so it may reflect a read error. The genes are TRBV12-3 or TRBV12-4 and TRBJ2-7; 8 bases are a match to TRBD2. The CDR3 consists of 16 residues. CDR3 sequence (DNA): TGCGCCAGCAGTCCACGGGCTAGCGGGTTGACCTACGAGCAGTACTTC. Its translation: CASSPRASGLTYEQYF.